The clone carrying this T cell receptor (beta chain) has a handful of counts. The CDR3 has 14 residues. Trimming took off 2 bases at V and 4 bases at J, with 9 bases between the two ends. Germline V gene lookup returns CDR1 SGHRS and CDR2 YFSETQ. Unique molecular identifiers featured in how the TCRbeta library was prepared. TCRdb re-called the PCR reads with MiXCR, one entry per CDR3 protein. This table has about 210,000 distinct CDR3 sequences, approximately 19% appearing once. The record originates from a study of T-cell reconstitution after alpha-beta-depleted transplantation in children. The chain is built from TRBV5-1 and TRBJ2-2; a weak D match, TRBD1 (5 bases). The sequenced sample was PBMCs, mostly from graft donor cells, obtained 360 days after TCRalphabeta/CD19-depleted stem cell transplant. The TCR comes from a male patient aged 2-9 years who had a stem cell transplant for acute lymphoblastic leukemia, so the T cells may come from the graft donor. The DNA for the CDR3 is TGCGCCAGCAGCTTAAGACAGTCCACCGGGGAGCTGTTTTTT. Its translation is CASSLRQSTGELFF.